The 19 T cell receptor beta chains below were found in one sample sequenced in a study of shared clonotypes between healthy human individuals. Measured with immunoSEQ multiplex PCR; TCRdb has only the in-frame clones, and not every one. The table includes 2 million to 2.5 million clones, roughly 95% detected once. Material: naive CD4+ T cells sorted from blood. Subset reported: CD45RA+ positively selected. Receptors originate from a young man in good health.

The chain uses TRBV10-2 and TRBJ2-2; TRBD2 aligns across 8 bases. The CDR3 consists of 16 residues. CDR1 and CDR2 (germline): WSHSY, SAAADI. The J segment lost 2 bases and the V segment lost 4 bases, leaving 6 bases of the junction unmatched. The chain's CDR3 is CASSAISGINTGELFF. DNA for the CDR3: TGCGCCAGCAGTGCGATTAGCGGGATCAACACCGGGGAGCTGTTTTTT.

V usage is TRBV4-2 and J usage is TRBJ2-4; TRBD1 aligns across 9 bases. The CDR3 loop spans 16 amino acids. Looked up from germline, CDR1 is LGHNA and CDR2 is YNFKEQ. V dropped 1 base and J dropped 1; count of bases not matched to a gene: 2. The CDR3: CASSQGTGAAKNIQYF. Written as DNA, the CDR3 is TGTGCCAGCAGCCAAGGGACAGGGGCCGCCAAAAACATTCAGTACTTC.

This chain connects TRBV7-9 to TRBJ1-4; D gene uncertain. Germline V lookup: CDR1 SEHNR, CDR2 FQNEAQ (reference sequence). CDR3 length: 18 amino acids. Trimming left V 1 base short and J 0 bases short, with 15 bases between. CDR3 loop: CASSLGRDSLPTNEKLFF. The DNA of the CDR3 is TGTGCCAGCAGCTTAGGGAGGGATTCTCTTCCAACTAATGAAAAACTGTTTTTT.

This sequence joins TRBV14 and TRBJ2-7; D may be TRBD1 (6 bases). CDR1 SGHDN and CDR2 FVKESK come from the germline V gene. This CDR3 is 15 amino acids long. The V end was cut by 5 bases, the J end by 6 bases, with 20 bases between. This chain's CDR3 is CASSGWGRPFAEQYF. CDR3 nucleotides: TGTGCCAGCAGCGGATGGGGGCGACCCTTCGCCGAGCAGTACTTC.

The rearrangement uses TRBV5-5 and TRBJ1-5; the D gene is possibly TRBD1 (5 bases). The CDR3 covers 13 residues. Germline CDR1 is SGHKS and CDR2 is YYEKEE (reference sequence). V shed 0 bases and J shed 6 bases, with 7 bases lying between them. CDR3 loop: CASSLDGGQPQHF. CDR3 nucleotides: TGTGCCAGCAGCTTGGATGGGGGTCAGCCCCAGCATTTT.

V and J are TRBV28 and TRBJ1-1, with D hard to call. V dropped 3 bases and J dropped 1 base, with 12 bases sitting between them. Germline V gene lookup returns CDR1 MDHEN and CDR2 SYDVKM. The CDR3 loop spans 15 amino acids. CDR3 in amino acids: CASSFGQNQNTEAFF. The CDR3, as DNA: TGTGCCAGCAGTTTCGGCCAGAACCAGAACACTGAAGCTTTCTTT. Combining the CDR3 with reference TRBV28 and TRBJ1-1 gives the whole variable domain DVKVTQSSRYLVKRTGEKVFLECVQDMDHENMFWYRQDPGLGLRLIYFSYDVKMKEKGDIPEGYSVSREKKERFSLILESASTNQTSMYLCASSFGQNQNTEAFFGQGTRLTVV.

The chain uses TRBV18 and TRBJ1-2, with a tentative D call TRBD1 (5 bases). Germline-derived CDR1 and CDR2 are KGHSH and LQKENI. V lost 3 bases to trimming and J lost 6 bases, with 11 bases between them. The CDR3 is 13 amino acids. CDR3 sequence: CASSPRRGDGYTF. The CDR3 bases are TGTGCCAGCTCACCGAGGAGAGGGGATGGCTACACCTTC.

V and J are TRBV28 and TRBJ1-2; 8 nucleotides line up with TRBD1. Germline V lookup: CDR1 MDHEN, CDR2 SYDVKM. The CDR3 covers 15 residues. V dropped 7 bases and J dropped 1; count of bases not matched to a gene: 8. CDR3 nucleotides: TGTGCCAGCACCCAGGGGGCGAGGGGTAACTATGGCTACACCTTC. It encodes CASTQGARGNYGYTF.

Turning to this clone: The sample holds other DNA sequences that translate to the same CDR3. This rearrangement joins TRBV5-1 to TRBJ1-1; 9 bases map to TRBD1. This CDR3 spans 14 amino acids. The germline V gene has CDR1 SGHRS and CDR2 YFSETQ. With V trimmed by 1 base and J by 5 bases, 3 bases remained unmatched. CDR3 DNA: TGCGCCAGCAGCTTGCTAGACAGGGGGACTGAAGCTTTCTTT. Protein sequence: CASSLLDRGTEAFF.

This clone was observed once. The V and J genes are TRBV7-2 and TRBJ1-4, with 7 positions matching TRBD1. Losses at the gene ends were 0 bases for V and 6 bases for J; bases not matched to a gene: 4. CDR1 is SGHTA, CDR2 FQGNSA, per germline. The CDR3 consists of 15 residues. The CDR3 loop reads CASSLAGTVDEKLFF. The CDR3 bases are TGTGCCAGCAGCTTAGCAGGGACAGTGGATGAAAAACTGTTTTTT.

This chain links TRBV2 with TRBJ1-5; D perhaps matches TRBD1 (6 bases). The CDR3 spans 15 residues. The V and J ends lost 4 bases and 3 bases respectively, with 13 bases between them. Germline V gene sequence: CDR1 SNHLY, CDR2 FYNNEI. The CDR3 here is CASSGNTGTNQPQHF. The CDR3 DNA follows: TGTGCCAGCAGTGGAAATACAGGGACCAATCAGCCCCAGCATTTT.

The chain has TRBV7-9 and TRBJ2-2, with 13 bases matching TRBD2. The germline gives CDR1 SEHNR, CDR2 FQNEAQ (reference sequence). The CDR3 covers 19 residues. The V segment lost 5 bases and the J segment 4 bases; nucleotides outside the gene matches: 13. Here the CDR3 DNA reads TGTGCCAGCAGCCCCCGCACTAGCGGGAGGGCCGGGGGCACCGGGGAGCTGTTTTTT. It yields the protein CASSPRTSGRAGGTGELFF.

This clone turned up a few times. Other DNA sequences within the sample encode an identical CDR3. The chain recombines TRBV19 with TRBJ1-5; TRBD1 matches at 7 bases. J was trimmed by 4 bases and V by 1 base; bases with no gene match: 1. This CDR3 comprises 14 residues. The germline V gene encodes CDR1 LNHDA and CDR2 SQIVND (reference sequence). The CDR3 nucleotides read TGTGCCAGTAGTATAGTACAGGGGAATCAGCCCCAGCATTTT. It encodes CASSIVQGNQPQHF.

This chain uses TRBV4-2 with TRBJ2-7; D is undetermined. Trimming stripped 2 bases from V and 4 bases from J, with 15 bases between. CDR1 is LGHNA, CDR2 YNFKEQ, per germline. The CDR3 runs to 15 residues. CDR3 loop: CASSQSTVQVYEQYF. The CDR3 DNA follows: TGTGCCAGCAGCCAATCAACAGTCCAGGTTTACGAGCAGTACTTC.

The CDR3 coding sequence is TGTGCCAGCAGTTCCACGACAGGCTATAATTCACCCCTCCACTTT. Its protein product is CASSSTTGYNSPLHF. J is TRBJ1-6 and V is TRBV28; possible D gene TRBD1, 6 bases. Germline CDR1 MDHEN, CDR2 SYDVKM. This CDR3 region has 15 residues. Trimming took 4 bases from V and 3 from J, leaving 10 bases between them. The full variable domain, completed using reference TRBV28 and TRBJ1-6, is DVKVTQSSRYLVKRTGEKVFLECVQDMDHENMFWYRQDPGLGLRLIYFSYDVKMKEKGDIPEGYSVSREKKERFSLILESASTNQTSMYLCASSSTTGYNSPLHFGNGTRLTVT.

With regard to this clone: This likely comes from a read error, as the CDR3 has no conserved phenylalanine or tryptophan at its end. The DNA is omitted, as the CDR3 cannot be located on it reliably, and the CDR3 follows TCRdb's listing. The CDR3 loop reads CASSSTRVAPACPL. The chain carries TRBV11-2 and TRBJ2-7; the table's D gene call, TRBD2, was not cross checked with the DNA. CDR1 and CDR2 (germline): SGHAT, FQNNGV. The CDR3 length equals 14 residues, ends included.

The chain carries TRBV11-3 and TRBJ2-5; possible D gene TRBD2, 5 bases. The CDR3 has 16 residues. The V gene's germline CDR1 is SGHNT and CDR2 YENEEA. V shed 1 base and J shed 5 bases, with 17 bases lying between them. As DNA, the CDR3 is TGTGCCAGCAGCTTAGGGCAGCGGAACAGCGAGGAGACCCAGTACTTC. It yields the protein CASSLGQRNSEETQYF.

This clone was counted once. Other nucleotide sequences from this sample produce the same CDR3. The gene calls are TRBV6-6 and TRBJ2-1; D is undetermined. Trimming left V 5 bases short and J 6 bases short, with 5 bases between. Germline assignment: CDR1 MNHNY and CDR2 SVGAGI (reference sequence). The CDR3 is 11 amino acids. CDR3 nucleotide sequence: TGTGCCAGCAGTCCCTCCAATGAGCAGTTCTTC. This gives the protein CASSPSNEQFF.

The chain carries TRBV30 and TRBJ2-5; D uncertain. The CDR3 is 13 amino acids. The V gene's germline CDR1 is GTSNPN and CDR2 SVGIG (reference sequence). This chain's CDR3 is CAVESQGLETQYF. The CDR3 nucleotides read TGTGCTGTGGAGAGTCAAGGCCTAGAGACCCAGTACTTC.